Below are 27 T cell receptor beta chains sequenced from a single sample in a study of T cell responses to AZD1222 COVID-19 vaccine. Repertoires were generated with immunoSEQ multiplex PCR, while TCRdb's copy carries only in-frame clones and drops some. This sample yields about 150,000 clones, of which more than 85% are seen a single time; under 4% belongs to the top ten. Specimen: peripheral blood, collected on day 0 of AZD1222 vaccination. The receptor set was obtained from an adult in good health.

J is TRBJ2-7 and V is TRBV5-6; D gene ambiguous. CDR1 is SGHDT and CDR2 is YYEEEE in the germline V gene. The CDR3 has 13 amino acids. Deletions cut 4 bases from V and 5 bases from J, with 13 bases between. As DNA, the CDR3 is TGTGCCAGCAGCCCAGCCCGGGTTCACGAGCAGTACTTC. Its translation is CASSPARVHEQYF. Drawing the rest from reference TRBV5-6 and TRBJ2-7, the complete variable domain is DAGVTQSPTHLIKTRGQQVTLRCSPKSGHDTVSWYQQALGQGPQFIFQYYEEEERQRGNFPDRFSGHQFPNYSSELNVNALLLGDSALYLCASSPARVHEQYFGPGTRLTVT.

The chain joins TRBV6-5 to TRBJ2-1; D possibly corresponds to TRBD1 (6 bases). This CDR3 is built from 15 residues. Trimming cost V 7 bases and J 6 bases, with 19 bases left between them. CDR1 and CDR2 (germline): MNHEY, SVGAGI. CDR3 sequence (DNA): TGTGCCAGCACCCAGAACAGGGATGGTATCAATGAGCAGTTCTTC. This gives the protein CASTQNRDGINEQFF.

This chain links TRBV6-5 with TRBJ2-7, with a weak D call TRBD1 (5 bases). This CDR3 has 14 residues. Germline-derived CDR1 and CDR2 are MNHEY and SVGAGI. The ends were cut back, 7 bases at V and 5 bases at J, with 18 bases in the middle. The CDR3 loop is CASTPTLSGNEQYF. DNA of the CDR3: TGTGCCAGCACCCCAACTTTATCAGGGAACGAGCAGTACTTC.

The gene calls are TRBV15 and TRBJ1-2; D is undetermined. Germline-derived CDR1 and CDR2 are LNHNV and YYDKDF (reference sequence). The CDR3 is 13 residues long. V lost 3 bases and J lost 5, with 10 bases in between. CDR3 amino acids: CATSSSGNYGYTF. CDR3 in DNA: TGTGCCACCAGCAGCTCCGGGAATTATGGCTACACCTTC.

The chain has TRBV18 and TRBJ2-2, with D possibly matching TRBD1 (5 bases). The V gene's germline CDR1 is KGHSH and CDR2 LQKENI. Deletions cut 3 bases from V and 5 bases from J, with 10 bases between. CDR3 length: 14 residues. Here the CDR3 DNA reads TGTGCCAGCTCACCTGCAGGGATAACCGGGGAGCTGTTTTTT. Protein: CASSPAGITGELFF.

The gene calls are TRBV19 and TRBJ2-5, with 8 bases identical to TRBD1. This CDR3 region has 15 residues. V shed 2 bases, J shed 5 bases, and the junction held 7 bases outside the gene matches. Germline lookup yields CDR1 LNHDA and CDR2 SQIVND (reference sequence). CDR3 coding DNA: TGTGCCAGTAGTATAAGGGCAGGGGGCAAGGAGACCCAGTACTTC. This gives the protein CASSIRAGGKETQYF.

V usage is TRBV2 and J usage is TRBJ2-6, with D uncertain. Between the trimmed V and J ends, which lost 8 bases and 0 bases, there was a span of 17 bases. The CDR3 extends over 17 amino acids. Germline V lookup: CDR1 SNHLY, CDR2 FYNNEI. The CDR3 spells CASWGRVFFSGANVLTF. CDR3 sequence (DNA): TGTGCCAGCTGGGGAAGGGTTTTTTTCTCTGGGGCCAACGTCCTGACTTTC.

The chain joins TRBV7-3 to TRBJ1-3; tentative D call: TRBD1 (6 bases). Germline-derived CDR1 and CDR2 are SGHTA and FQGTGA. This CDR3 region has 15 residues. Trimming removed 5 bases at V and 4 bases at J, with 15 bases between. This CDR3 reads CASSLRGGFGNTIYF. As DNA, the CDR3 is TGTGCCAGCAGCCTGAGGGGGGGCTTCGGAAACACCATATATTTT.

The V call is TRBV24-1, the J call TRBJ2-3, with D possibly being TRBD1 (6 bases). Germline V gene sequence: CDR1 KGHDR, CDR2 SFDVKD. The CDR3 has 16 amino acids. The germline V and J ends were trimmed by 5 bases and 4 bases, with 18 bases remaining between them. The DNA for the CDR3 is TGTGCCACCAGTGCAAGAGTCGGCAGGGGCCCAGATACGCAGTATTTT. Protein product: CATSARVGRGPDTQYF.

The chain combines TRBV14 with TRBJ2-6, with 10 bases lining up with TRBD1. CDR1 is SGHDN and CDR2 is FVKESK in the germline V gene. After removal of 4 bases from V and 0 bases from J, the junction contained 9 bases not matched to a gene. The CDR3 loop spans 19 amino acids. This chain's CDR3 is CASSPGRDRGHSGANVLTF. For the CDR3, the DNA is TGTGCCAGCAGCCCTGGCCGGGACAGGGGTCACTCTGGGGCCAACGTCCTGACTTTC.

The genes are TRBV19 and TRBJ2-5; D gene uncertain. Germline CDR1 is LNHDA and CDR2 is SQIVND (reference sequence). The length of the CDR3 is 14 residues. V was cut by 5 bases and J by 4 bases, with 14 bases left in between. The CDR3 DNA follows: TGTGCCAGTAGTGTCGACCCCCGTCCAGAGACCCAGTACTTC. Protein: CASSVDPRPETQYF. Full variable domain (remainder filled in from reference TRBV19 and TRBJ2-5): DGGITQSPKYLFRKEGQNVTLSCEQNLNHDAMYWYRQDPGQGLRLIYYSQIVNDFQKGDIAEGYSVSREKKESFPLTVTSAQKNPTAFYLCASSVDPRPETQYFGPGTRLLVL.

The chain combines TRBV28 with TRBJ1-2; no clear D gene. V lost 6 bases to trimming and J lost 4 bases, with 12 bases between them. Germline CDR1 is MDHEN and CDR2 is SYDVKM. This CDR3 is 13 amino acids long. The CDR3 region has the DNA TGTGCCAGCAGCCTTGACACAGTCTATGGCTACACCTTC. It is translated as CASSLDTVYGYTF.

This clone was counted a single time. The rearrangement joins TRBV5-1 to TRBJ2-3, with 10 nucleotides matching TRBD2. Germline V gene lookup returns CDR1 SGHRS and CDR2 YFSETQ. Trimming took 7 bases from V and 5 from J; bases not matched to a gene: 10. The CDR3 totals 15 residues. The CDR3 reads CASDLSGRAGDTQYF. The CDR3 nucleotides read TGCGCCAGCGACTTGAGCGGGAGGGCCGGAGATACGCAGTATTTT.

The CDR3 spells CASRPAGPRLYEQYF. CDR3 nucleotide sequence: TGTGCCAGCAGGCCAGCGGGACCTCGCCTCTACGAGCAGTACTTC. V is TRBV27 and J is TRBJ2-7; 7 nucleotides agree with TRBD2. After removal of 6 bases from V and 3 bases from J, the junction contained 11 bases not matched to a gene. Germline loops: CDR1 MNHEY, CDR2 SMNVEV (reference sequence). The CDR3 totals 15 residues.

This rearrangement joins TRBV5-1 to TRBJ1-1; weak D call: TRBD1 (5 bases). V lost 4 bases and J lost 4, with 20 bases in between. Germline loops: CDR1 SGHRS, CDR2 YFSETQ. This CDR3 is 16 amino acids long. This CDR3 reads CASSRILTGGGTEAFF. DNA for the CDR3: TGCGCCAGCAGCCGGATCTTGACGGGCGGGGGCACTGAAGCTTTCTTT. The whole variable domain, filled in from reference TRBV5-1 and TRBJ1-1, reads KAGVTQTPRYLIKTRGQQVTLSCSPISGHRSVSWYQQTPGQGLQFLFEYFSETQRNKGNFPGRFSGRQFSNSRSEMNVSTLELGDSALYLCASSRILTGGGTEAFFGQGTRLTVV.

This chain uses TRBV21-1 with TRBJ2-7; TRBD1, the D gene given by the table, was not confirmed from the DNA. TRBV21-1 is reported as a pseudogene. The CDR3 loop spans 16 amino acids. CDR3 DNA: TGTGCCAGCAGCCAAATGTTCAGGGGCCAAACGTACGAGCAGTACTTC. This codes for CASSQMFRGQTYEQYF.

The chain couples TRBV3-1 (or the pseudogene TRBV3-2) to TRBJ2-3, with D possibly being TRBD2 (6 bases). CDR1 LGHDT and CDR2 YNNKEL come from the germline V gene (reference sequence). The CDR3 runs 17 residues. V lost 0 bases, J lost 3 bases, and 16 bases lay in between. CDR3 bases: TGTGCCAGCAGCCAAGATGTAGCGGTCTTCGGGACAGATACGCAGTATTTT. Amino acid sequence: CASSQDVAVFGTDTQYF.

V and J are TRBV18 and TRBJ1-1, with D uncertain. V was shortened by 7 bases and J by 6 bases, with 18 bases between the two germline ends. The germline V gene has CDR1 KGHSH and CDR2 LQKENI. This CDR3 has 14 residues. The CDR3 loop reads CASLSRVESSEAFF. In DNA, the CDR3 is TGTGCCAGCTTATCACGTGTGGAATCTTCTGAAGCTTTCTTT.

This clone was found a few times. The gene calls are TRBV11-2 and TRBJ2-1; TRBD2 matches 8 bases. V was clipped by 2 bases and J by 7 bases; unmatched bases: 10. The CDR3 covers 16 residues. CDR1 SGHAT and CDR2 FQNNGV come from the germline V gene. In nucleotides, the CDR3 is TGTGCCAGCAGCTTACGTGCTAGCGGGCTTGGGAATGAGCAGTTCTTC. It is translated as CASSLRASGLGNEQFF.

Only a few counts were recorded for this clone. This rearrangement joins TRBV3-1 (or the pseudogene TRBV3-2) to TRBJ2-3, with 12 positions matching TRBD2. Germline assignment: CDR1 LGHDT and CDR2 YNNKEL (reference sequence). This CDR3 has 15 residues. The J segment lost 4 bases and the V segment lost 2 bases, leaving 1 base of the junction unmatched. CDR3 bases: TGTGCCAGCAGCCAACTAGCGGGAGGGCCAGATACGCAGTATTTT. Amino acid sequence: CASSQLAGGPDTQYF.

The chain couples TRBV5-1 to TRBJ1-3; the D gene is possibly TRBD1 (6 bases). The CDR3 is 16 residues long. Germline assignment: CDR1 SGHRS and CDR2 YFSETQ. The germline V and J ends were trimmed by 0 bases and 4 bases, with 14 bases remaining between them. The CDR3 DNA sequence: TGCGCCAGCAGCTTGGCCGGGCAGGGGCACGGAAACACCATATATTTT. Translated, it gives CASSLAGQGHGNTIYF.

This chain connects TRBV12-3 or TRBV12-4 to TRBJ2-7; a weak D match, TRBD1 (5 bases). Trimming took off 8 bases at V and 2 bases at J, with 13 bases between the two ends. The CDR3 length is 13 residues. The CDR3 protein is CASRNRLTYEQYF. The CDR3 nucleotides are TGTGCCAGCCGAAACAGGCTGACCTACGAGCAGTACTTC.

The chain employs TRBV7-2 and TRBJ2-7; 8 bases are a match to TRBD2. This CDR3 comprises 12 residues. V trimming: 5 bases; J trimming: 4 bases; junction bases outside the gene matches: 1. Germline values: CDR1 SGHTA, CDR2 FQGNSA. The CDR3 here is CASSPGGYEQYF. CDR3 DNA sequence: TGTGCCAGCAGCCCGGGGGGGTACGAGCAGTACTTC. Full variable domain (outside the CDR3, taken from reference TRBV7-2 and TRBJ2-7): GAGVSQSPSNKVTEKGKDVELRCDPISGHTALYWYRQSLGQGLEFLIYFQGNSAPDKSGLPSDRFSAERTGGSVSTLTIQRTQQEDSAVYLCASSPGGYEQYFGPGTRLTVT.

The CDR3 sequence: CAILVRVGHSGGSNQPQHF. In DNA form, the CDR3 reads TGTGCCATCCTCGTTAGGGTGGGGCACTCAGGTGGGAGCAATCAGCCCCAGCATTTT. V usage is TRBV10-3 and J usage is TRBJ1-5; a weak D match, TRBD1 (5 bases). The CDR3 loop spans 19 amino acids. The ends were cut back, 8 bases at V and 1 base at J, with 27 bases in the middle. CDR1 and CDR2 (germline): ENHRY, SYGVKD.

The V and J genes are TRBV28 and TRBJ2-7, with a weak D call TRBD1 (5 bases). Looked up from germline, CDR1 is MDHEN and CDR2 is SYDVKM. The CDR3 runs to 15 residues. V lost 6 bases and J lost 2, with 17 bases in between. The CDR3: CASRPQQVPTYEQYF. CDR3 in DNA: TGTGCCAGCAGACCTCAACAGGTACCAACCTACGAGCAGTACTTC.

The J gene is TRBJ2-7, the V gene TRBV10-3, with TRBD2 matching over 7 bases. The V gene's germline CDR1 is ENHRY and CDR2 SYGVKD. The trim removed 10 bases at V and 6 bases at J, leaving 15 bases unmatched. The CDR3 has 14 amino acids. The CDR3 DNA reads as TGTGCCACCCTGGGTAGGGAGGGCCCACGCGAGCAGTACTTC. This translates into CATLGREGPREQYF.

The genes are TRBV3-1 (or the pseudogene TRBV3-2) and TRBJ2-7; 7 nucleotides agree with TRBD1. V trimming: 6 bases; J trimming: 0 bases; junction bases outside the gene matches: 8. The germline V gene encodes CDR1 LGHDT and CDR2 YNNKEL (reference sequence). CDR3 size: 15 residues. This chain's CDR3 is CASRPKGQYSYEQYF. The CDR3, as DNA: TGTGCCAGCAGACCCAAGGGACAGTACTCCTACGAGCAGTACTTC.